This passage covers 8 T cell receptor beta chains from one sample sequenced in a study of human T cells and chemical hapten exposure. Using its own MiXCR run on the 5' RACE reads, TCRdb lists one record per CDR3 protein. Of approximately 150,000 distinct CDR3 sequences listed, roughly 4% were seen once; the top ten hold over 1.3%. Total RNA extraction was carried out from unfractionated whole blood. These receptors all stem from a female donor in good health.

There are a few counts of this clonotype. The chain employs TRBV7-2 and TRBJ1-1, with D maybe TRBD1 (6 bases). The germline V gene has CDR1 SGHTA and CDR2 FQGNSA. V was clipped by 4 bases and J by 8 bases, with 17 bases between them. The CDR3 runs 14 residues. CDR3 coding DNA: TGTGCCAGCAGCTACCAGGGGAGCCCGCCCGAAGCTTTCTTT. Amino acids: CASSYQGSPPEAFF.

In this sample, this clonotype turned up a few times. The chain recombines TRBV28 with TRBJ1-1; maybe TRBD1 (5 bases). Germline values: CDR1 MDHEN, CDR2 SYDVKM. The ends were cut back, 5 bases at V and 3 bases at J, with 16 bases in the middle. CDR3 length: 15 residues. CDR3 nucleotides: TGTGCCAGCAGTATCCCGGGGCGAGGGGACACTGAAGCTTTCTTT. This gives the protein CASSIPGRGDTEAFF.

This clonotype was counted at least ten times. The chain employs TRBV7-9 and TRBJ2-1, with D uncertain. Trimming left V 2 bases short and J 9 bases short, with 11 bases between. The CDR3 extends over 13 amino acids. Germline V CDR1 and CDR2: SEHNR, FQNEAQ (reference sequence). The CDR3 loop is CASSLPGWGEQFF. Here the CDR3 DNA reads TGTGCCAGCAGCTTACCCGGTTGGGGTGAGCAGTTCTTC.

In this sample, this clonotype turned up many times. CDR3: CASSSFGVYEQYF. The CDR3 DNA reads as TGTGCCAGCAGTTCCTTCGGGGTATACGAGCAGTACTTC. V is TRBV27 and J is TRBJ2-7, with D possibly being TRBD2 (5 bases). V lost 4 bases, J lost 4 bases, and 11 bases lay in between. Germline lookup yields CDR1 MNHEY and CDR2 SMNVEV (reference sequence). The length of the CDR3 is 13 residues.

This clonotype was seen repeatedly, ten times or more. The chain carries TRBV20-1 and TRBJ2-5; D is ambiguous. V was cut by 1 base and J by 1 base, with 10 bases left in between. Germline V gene lookup returns CDR1 DFQATT and CDR2 SNEGSKA (reference sequence). The CDR3 is 14 residues long. The CDR3 protein is CSARVWNRQETQYF. DNA of the CDR3: TGCAGTGCTAGAGTTTGGAATCGCCAAGAGACCCAGTACTTC.

This clonotype was picked up many times. The gene calls are TRBV2 and TRBJ2-7; 7 nucleotides agree with TRBD1. The CDR3 totals 14 residues. The V and J ends lost 4 bases and 5 bases, in that order; junction bases with no gene match: 8. CDR1 and CDR2 (germline): SNHLY, FYNNEI. Written as DNA, the CDR3 is TGTGCCAGCAGTGCTCGACAGGGTGTAAACGAGCAGTACTTC. It encodes CASSARQGVNEQYF.

Regarding this clonotype: A much larger clone differs by one base, so this may be a read error. This chain connects TRBV10-3 to TRBJ1-3; 7 bases fit TRBD1. CDR1 and CDR2 (germline): ENHRY, SYGVKD. V lost 10 bases, J lost 5 bases, and 5 bases stayed unmatched. CDR3 length equals 12 residues. In nucleotides, the CDR3 is TGTGCCACCGGGACAGCTAGAAACACCATATATTTT. The encoded protein is CATGTARNTIYF.

This clonotype was picked up many times. The chain joins TRBV7-2 to TRBJ2-7; D unresolved. Germline CDR1 and CDR2: SGHTA and FQGNSA. This CDR3 has 13 residues. Trimming removed 1 base at V and 2 bases at J, with 6 bases between. The CDR3 is CASSLVGPYEQYF. Here the CDR3 DNA reads TGTGCCAGCAGCTTAGTCGGGCCCTACGAGCAGTACTTC.